A selection of T cell receptor beta chains follows, all from one sample in a study of PD-L1 blockade in urothelial cancer. TCRdb's copy holds only in-frame clones and misses some; the assay was immunoSEQ multiplex PCR. The sample shows fewer than 55,000 clones, roughly four fifths of them seen only once. This sample comprised PBMCs, obtained around atezolizumab (anti-PD-L1) treatment. The receptors were gathered from a man aged 65 to 85 with urothelial cancer. CDR3s include the opening cysteine and the closing phenylalanine or tryptophan. D genes are given only for firm matches. Expanded clones are given a class, and other clones once, few, many or no size at all.

NA,NA,TRBJ2-7,TRBV9,CASSVDYRSSYEQYF,TGTGCCAGCAGCGTAGACTACAGGAGCTCCTACGAGCAGTACTTC
NA,NA,TRBJ1-6,TRBV19,CASRLTGWSYNSPLHF,TGTGCCAGTAGGTTGACAGGTTGGAGCTATAATTCACCCCTCCACTTT
TRBD1,NA,TRBJ1-2,TRBV7-2,CASSLYDRGGSGYTF,TGTGCCAGCAGCTTATACGACAGGGGTGGGTCTGGCTACACCTTC
TRBD2,NA,TRBJ2-1,TRBV19,CASKISGLAGTYNEQFF,TGTGCCAGTAAAATCTCGGGCCTAGCGGGGACCTACAATGAGCAGTTCTTC
NA,NA,TRBJ2-3,TRBV20-1,CSARWADTQYF,TGCAGTGCTAGATGGGCGGATACGCAGTATTTT
NA,NA,TRBJ2-1,TRBV5-4,CASSQLVNEQFF,TGTGCCAGCAGCCAATTAGTAAATGAGCAGTTCTTC
TRBD2,NA,TRBJ2-3,TRBV6-4,CASSDGLAGDTQYF,TGTGCCAGCAGTGACGGACTAGCGGGAGATACGCAGTATTTT
NA,NA,TRBJ2-2,TRBV9,CASSVSGPGELFF,TGTGCCAGCAGCGTATCAGGCCCCGGGGAGCTGTTTTTT
NA,NA,TRBJ1-4,TRBV7-2,CASSLALGRREKLFF,TGTGCCAGCAGCTTAGCACTAGGCAGGAGGGAAAAACTGTTTTTT
TRBD2,NA,TRBJ2-3,TRBV5-6,CASSLAQRGTQYF,TGTGCCAGCAGCTTGGCCCAGCGGGGTACGCAGTATTTT
NA,NA,TRBJ2-5,TRBV7-2,CASSLGEYIETQYF,TGTGCCAGCAGCTTAGGGGAGTACATTGAGACCCAGTACTTC
NA,NA,TRBJ1-1,TRBV2,CASSDRRENTEAFF,TGTGCCAGCAGCGACCGGAGGGAGAACACTGAAGCTTTCTTT
TRBD1,few,TRBJ2-5,TRBV5-1,CASSTTGGDGRGGETQYF,TGCGCCAGCAGCACGACAGGGGGCGACGGGAGGGGTGGGGAGACCCAGTACTTC